The source of this T cell receptor beta chain is a study of T cell repertoires in cytomegalovirus infection. As for the study in general: Indicated by public TCR beta signatures were CMV infection and matching HLA type.

The CDR3 runs 12 residues. Looked up from germline, CDR1 is MDHEN and CDR2 is SYDVKM. The germline V and J ends were trimmed by 3 bases and 9 bases, with 9 bases remaining between them. This clonotype was seen a few times. The antigen remains unidentified. MiXCR was run by TCRdb on the reads, yielding one entry per CDR3 protein. Of about 160,000 distinct CDR3 sequences listed, 17% are singletons. Overall study results and limits: People with CMV and the relevant HLA were identified by cumulative public TCR beta family frequency. Dominant in the ex vivo response were TCR beta clonotypes restricted by HLA-C and specific for CMV.

This sequence originates from a human donor in good health (CMV status not recorded). Some clones in this sample may be carry-over from other donors' samples. The chain couples TRBV28 to TRBJ2-1; D unclear. The sample taken for sequencing was CD8+ T cells from PBMCs. In DNA form, the CDR3 reads TGTGCCAGCAGTTTCAGGTTGGCTGAGCAGTTCTTC. Amino acids: CASSFRLAEQFF.